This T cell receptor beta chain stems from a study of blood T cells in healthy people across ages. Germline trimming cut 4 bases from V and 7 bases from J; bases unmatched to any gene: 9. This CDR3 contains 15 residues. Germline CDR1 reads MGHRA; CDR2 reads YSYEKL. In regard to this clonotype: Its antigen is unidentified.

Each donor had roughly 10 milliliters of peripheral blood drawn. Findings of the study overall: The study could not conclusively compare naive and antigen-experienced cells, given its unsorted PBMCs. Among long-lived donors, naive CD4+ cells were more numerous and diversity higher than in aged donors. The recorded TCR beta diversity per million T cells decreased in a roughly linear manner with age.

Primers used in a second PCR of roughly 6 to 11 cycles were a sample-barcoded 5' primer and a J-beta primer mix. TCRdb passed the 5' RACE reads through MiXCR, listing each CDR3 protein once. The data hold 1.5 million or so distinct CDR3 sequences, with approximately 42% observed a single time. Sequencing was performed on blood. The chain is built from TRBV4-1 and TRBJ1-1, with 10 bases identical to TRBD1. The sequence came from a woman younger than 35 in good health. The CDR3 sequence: CASSLAFRTGGEAFF. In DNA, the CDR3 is TGCGCCAGCAGCCTAGCTTTCCGGACAGGGGGTGAAGCTTTCTTT.